Listed below are T cell receptor beta chains from one sample, sequenced in a study of T-cell reconstitution after alpha-beta-depleted transplantation in children. TCRdb used MiXCR to reprocess the PCR reads, holding one entry per CDR3 protein. This table has about 540,000 distinct CDR3 sequences, about 17% appearing once. The source material was PBMCs from the stem cell graft donor, sampled from the stem cell graft. The source is a human donor who donated a stem cell graft to a child with acute lymphoblastic leukemia. CDR3s include the opening cysteine and the closing phenylalanine or tryptophan. A D gene is named only where the DNA matches it firmly. Expanded clones are given a class, and other clones once, few, many or no size at all.

D gene	clone size	V gene	J gene	CDR3 protein	CDR3 DNA
TRBD2	many	TRBV6-1	TRBJ2-1	CASSEEASGSNEQFF	TGTGCCAGCAGTGAAGAGGCTAGCGGGAGTAATGAGCAGTTCTTC
.	few	TRBV12-3/TRBV12-4	TRBJ1-1	CASSFGTTEAFF	TGTGCCAGCAGTTTCGGGACCACTGAAGCTTTCTTT
.	.	TRBV5-1	TRBJ1-3	CASSFSRGTSGNTIYF	TGCGCCAGCAGCTTCTCCCGCGGGACATCTGGAAACACCATATATTTT
TRBD2	.	TRBV5-1	TRBJ2-1	CASRGPAGLRNEQFF	TGCGCCAGCAGGGGCCCAGCGGGATTGAGGAATGAGCAGTTCTTC
.	.	TRBV27	TRBJ2-7	CASSQGIVQYF	TGTGCCAGCAGCCAAGGCATCGTGCAGTACTTC
TRBD2	.	TRBV12-3/TRBV12-4	TRBJ2-1	CASRVAGGNEQFF	TGTGCCAGCAGGGTAGCGGGAGGGAATGAGCAGTTCTTC
TRBD2	few	TRBV6-2/TRBV6-3	TRBJ2-3	CASSYSVSRGLAASTDTQYF	TGTGCCAGCAGTTACTCGGTGTCTAGGGGACTAGCGGCTAGCACAGATACGCAGTATTTT
.	few	TRBV12-3/TRBV12-4	TRBJ2-1	CASSLAPSSVSYNEQFF	TGTGCCAGCAGTTTAGCCCCGTCTAGCGTCTCCTACAATGAGCAGTTCTTC
.	.	TRBV5-6	TRBJ2-7	CASSFAENGLYEQYF	TGTGCCAGCAGCTTCGCGGAGAACGGACTCTACGAGCAGTACTTC
.	few	TRBV14	TRBJ2-7	CASSQGRRTSYEQYF	TGTGCCAGCAGCCAAGGAAGGCGGACCTCCTACGAGCAGTACTTC
.	.	TRBV30	TRBJ1-1	CAWCYPGNRNTEAFF	TGTGCCTGGTGCTATCCGGGGAACCGGAACACTGAAGCTTTCTTT
TRBD1	.	TRBV10-3	TRBJ2-2	CASLDRGDTGELFF	TGTGCCAGCTTGGACAGGGGGGACACCGGGGAGCTGTTTTTT
TRBD2	.	TRBV29-1	TRBJ2-1	CSVAGTSGRNEQFF	TGCAGCGTTGCCGGGACTAGCGGGCGCAATGAGCAGTTCTTC
.	few	TRBV10-2	TRBJ2-5	CASSESNRWETQYF	TGCGCCAGCAGTGAGTCCAACCGGTGGGAGACCCAGTACTTC